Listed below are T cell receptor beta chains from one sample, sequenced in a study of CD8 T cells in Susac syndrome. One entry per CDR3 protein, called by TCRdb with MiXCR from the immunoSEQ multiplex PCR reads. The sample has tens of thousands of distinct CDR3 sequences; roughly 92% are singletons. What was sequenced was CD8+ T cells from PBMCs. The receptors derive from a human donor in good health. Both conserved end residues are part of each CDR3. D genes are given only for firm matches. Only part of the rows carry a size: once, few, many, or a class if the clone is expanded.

DNA: TGTGCCAGCAGCGGGACAGGGAACACCGGGGAGCTGTTTTTT; CDR3: CASSGTGNTGELFF; J: TRBJ2-2; D: TRBD1; V: TRBV27; size: once
DNA: TGTGCCAGCAGCTTAGCGCTAGTCTATCAGCCCCAGCATTTT; CDR3: CASSLALVYQPQHF; J: TRBJ1-5; D: NA; V: TRBV7-2; size: once
DNA: TGTGCCAGCAGCTTAGCCTCGCTTGGGCTAGCGGGACCGACTAAGAGCGGAGAGACCCAGTACTTC; CDR3: CASSLASLGLAGPTKSGETQYF; J: TRBJ2-5; D: TRBD2; V: TRBV11-1; size: once
DNA: TGTGCCAGCAGCTTGGTCCTAGGCTTAACCTACGAGCAGTACTTC; CDR3: CASSLVLGLTYEQYF; J: TRBJ2-7; D: NA; V: TRBV7-9; size: NA
DNA: TGTGCCAGCAGTGTGGGACCCCGGGACACCGGGGAGCTGTTTTTT; CDR3: CASSVGPRDTGELFF; J: TRBJ2-2; D: NA; V: TRBV2; size: NA
DNA: TGTGCCAGCAATAACAGGGAAGGGGAGCAGTACTTC; CDR3: CASNNREGEQYF; J: TRBJ2-7; D: NA; V: TRBV2; size: NA
DNA: TGTGCCAGCAGCTTAGGACGGGTCGGGACAGAATTCTACGAGCAGTACTTC; CDR3: CASSLGRVGTEFYEQYF; J: TRBJ2-7; D: TRBD1; V: TRBV11-2; size: NA
DNA: TGTGCCAGCACCACGGGGAGTCACAGGGAGCAGTTCTTC; CDR3: CASTTGSHREQFF; J: TRBJ2-1; D: NA; V: TRBV25-1; size: NA
DNA: TGTGCCAGCAGCTTAGAGGACGTCTATACGCAGTATTTT; CDR3: CASSLEDVYTQYF; J: TRBJ2-3; D: NA; V: TRBV11-2; size: NA
DNA: TGTGCCAGCAGCCAAGACGATGTAGAAAATTCACCCCTCCACTTT; CDR3: CASSQDDVENSPLHF; J: TRBJ1-6; D: NA; V: TRBV3-1; size: NA
DNA: TGTGCCAGCAGCGTAGCTCCTAGGGGGATACCGTCTAGAAAGGCGAATGAGCAGTTCTTC; CDR3: CASSVAPRGIPSRKANEQFF; J: TRBJ2-1; D: NA; V: TRBV9; size: NA
DNA: TGTGCCAGCAGCCAATTCCGGGACCCGGGGAGAAACACCATATATTTT; CDR3: CASSQFRDPGRNTIYF; J: TRBJ1-3; D: NA; V: TRBV3-1; size: NA
DNA: TGTGCCAGCAGTAGACGAGCGGGAGGGCCCAACAATGAGCAGTTCTTC; CDR3: CASSRRAGGPNNEQFF; J: TRBJ2-1; D: TRBD2; V: TRBV27; size: NA
DNA: TGTGCCAGCAGCTTAGTACCAGATACGCAGTATTTT; CDR3: CASSLVPDTQYF; J: TRBJ2-3; D: NA; V: TRBV11-2; size: few
DNA: TGTGCCTGGAGTGTACCGAAGACGGGAAATCAGCCCCAGCATTTT; CDR3: CAWSVPKTGNQPQHF; J: TRBJ1-5; D: NA; V: TRBV30; size: few
DNA: TGTGCCAGCAGTGAACCTCGGGGTAGCGGGAGCCACGAGGCGGAATACAATGAGCAGTTCTTC; CDR3: CASSEPRGSGSHEAEYNEQFF; J: TRBJ2-1; D: TRBD2; V: TRBV2; size: once
DNA: TGTGCCAGCAGTCCAGAGGGTGTCAGCGGGACGAACACCGGGGAGCTGTTTTTT; CDR3: CASSPEGVSGTNTGELFF; J: TRBJ2-2; D: TRBD2; V: TRBV12-3/TRBV12-4; size: NA
DNA: TGTGCTAGTGGTCTAGCGGGAGTGGTCTATGAGCAGTTCTTC; CDR3: CASGLAGVVYEQFF; J: TRBJ2-1; D: TRBD2; V: TRBV12-5; size: NA
DNA: TGTGCCAGCAGCCAGACTACTTCCTACGAGCAGTACTTC; CDR3: CASSQTTSYEQYF; J: TRBJ2-7; D: NA; V: TRBV3-1; size: once
DNA: TGTGCCAGCACCCCCACTTACAGGGAGGAGGCTAGCACAGATACGCAGTATTTT; CDR3: CASTPTYREEASTDTQYF; J: TRBJ2-3; D: NA; V: TRBV7-9; size: NA
DNA: TGTGCCAGCAGCCTCCACCCTAGCGGGAGCTCCTACAATGAGCAGTTCTTC; CDR3: CASSLHPSGSSYNEQFF; J: TRBJ2-1; D: TRBD2; V: TRBV7-9; size: NA
DNA: TGCAGCGTTGAGGAGTACAATGAGCAGTTCTTC; CDR3: CSVEEYNEQFF; J: TRBJ2-1; D: NA; V: TRBV29-1; size: NA
DNA: TGTGCCAGTAGTATAGATGGGGGGGAGGGAGGCAATGAGCAGTTCTTC; CDR3: CASSIDGGEGGNEQFF; J: TRBJ2-1; D: TRBD2; V: TRBV19; size: NA
DNA: TGTGCCAGTAGTACGGCAGGGGGCTCCTACGAGCAGTACTTC; CDR3: CASSTAGGSYEQYF; J: TRBJ2-7; D: TRBD1; V: TRBV19; size: NA
DNA: TGTGCCAGCATCCAATCCAGCGGGGACCAAGAGACCCAGTACTTC; CDR3: CASIQSSGDQETQYF; J: TRBJ2-5; D: TRBD2; V: TRBV6-1; size: NA
DNA: TGCGCCAGCAGCCTAGGACAGTCCTACGAGCAGTACTTC; CDR3: CASSLGQSYEQYF; J: TRBJ2-7; D: NA; V: TRBV5-1; size: NA
DNA: TGTGCCAGCAGTGAAGGGACTAGCACCGATGAGCAGTTCTTC; CDR3: CASSEGTSTDEQFF; J: TRBJ2-1; D: TRBD2; V: TRBV2; size: NA
DNA: TGTGCCAGCAGTCCCCTAGAGACGGGGTTCGAGCAGTACTTC; CDR3: CASSPLETGFEQYF; J: TRBJ2-7; D: NA; V: TRBV27; size: NA
DNA: TGTGCCTGGAGCGCGGGGACAGTCACGGAGCAGTACTTC; CDR3: CAWSAGTVTEQYF; J: TRBJ2-7; D: NA; V: TRBV30; size: NA
DNA: TGTGCCAGTAGGGACCTTTACAATGAGCAGTTCTTC; CDR3: CASRDLYNEQFF; J: TRBJ2-1; D: NA; V: TRBV19; size: NA
DNA: TGTGCCAGTAGTCCGGGAACTACCAGCGCTGAAGCTTTCTTT; CDR3: CASSPGTTSAEAFF; J: TRBJ1-1; D: NA; V: TRBV19; size: NA
DNA: TGTGCCAGTAGTATCTTGTCGACTAGCGGGATCGGGTACAATGAGCAGTTCTTC; CDR3: CASSILSTSGIGYNEQFF; J: TRBJ2-1; D: TRBD2; V: TRBV19; size: once
DNA: TGTGCCAGTAGTATAGGTCTCGGACAGGGTGAAGCTTTCTTT; CDR3: CASSIGLGQGEAFF; J: TRBJ1-1; D: TRBD1; V: TRBV19; size: NA
DNA: TGTGCCAGCAGCCAAGGGACTAGCGACTTTCGTAATGAGCAGTTCTTC; CDR3: CASSQGTSDFRNEQFF; J: TRBJ2-1; D: TRBD2; V: TRBV14; size: once
DNA: TGTGCTAGTGCCACAACAGGGTCCGATGGCTACACCTTC; CDR3: CASATTGSDGYTF; J: TRBJ1-2; D: NA; V: TRBV12-5; size: NA
DNA: TGTGCCAGCAGCTTAGGGGGACTCAATGAGCAGTTCTTC; CDR3: CASSLGGLNEQFF; J: TRBJ2-1; D: NA; V: TRBV7-9; size: NA
DNA: TGCAGTGCTAGAGATCTGGCGGGAGTCTACGAGCAGTACTTC; CDR3: CSARDLAGVYEQYF; J: TRBJ2-7; D: TRBD2; V: TRBV20-1; size: NA
DNA: TGTGCCAGCAGCTCCGGGGTGATAACCTACGAGCAGTACTTC; CDR3: CASSSGVITYEQYF; J: TRBJ2-7; D: NA; V: TRBV5-6; size: NA
DNA: TGTGCCAGCAGCTTGTGGGGGGCTGCGCGTCGGACTGAAGCTTTCTTT; CDR3: CASSLWGAARRTEAFF; J: TRBJ1-1; D: NA; V: TRBV5-6; size: NA
DNA: TGTGCCAGTAGTAGGGATAGCAATCAGCCCCAGCATTTT; CDR3: CASSRDSNQPQHF; J: TRBJ1-5; D: NA; V: TRBV19; size: NA
DNA: TGCGCCAGCAGCCAAGGAAGAGGGTGGGGTGAAGCTTTCTTT; CDR3: CASSQGRGWGEAFF; J: TRBJ1-1; D: NA; V: TRBV4-3; size: NA
DNA: TGTGCCAGCAGCTTATTAGCGGGAGTGGGGAACGAGCAGTACTTC; CDR3: CASSLLAGVGNEQYF; J: TRBJ2-7; D: TRBD2; V: TRBV7-2; size: NA
DNA: TGTGCCAGTAGCCTAGCGGGTTCCTCCTACAATGAGCAGTTCTTC; CDR3: CASSLAGSSYNEQFF; J: TRBJ2-1; D: TRBD2; V: TRBV19; size: NA
DNA: TGTGCCAGCAGCCCGACGGGACGGCAAGAGACCCAGTACTTC; CDR3: CASSPTGRQETQYF; J: TRBJ2-5; D: NA; V: TRBV7-6; size: NA
DNA: TGCAGTGCTAGCCGGGACAGGGGGCTTTACTATGGCTACACCTTC; CDR3: CSASRDRGLYYGYTF; J: TRBJ1-2; D: TRBD1; V: TRBV20-1; size: NA
DNA: TGCGCCAGCAGCCAAGAATCCGTCGACGGAGTGCTTGGAGATACGCAGTATTTT; CDR3: CASSQESVDGVLGDTQYF; J: TRBJ2-3; D: NA; V: TRBV4-3; size: NA
DNA: TGTGCCAGCAGTTCCGGGAGGGACGGCTACGAGCAGTACTTC; CDR3: CASSSGRDGYEQYF; J: TRBJ2-7; D: TRBD2; V: TRBV6-5; size: once